A selection of T cell receptor beta chains follows, all from one sample in a study of identical twins. A single record per CDR3 protein comes from TCRdb applying MiXCR to the 5' RACE reads. The sample shows 500,000 to 650,000 distinct CDR3 sequences, roughly 6.6% of them seen only once. This sample also appeared in a second study, on yellow fever vaccine responses in identical twins.

Source material: PBMCs. The source is a woman between 18 and 29 years old in good health. CDR3s include the opening cysteine and the closing phenylalanine or tryptophan. The D gene is left open where the match is weak. Expanded clones are given a class, and other clones once, few, many or no size at all.

j_call	v_call	clone_size	d_call	cdr3_aa	cdr3_nt
TRBJ2-3	TRBV4-1	few	TRBD2	CASSPGLAGLSTDTQYF	TGCGCCAGCAGCCCTGGACTAGCGGGCCTTAGCACAGATACGCAGTATTTT
TRBJ2-7	TRBV12-3/TRBV12-4	NA	NA	CASSERVHEQYF	TGTGCCAGCAGTGAGAGGGTTCACGAGCAGTACTTC
TRBJ2-7	TRBV5-1	few	TRBD2	CASSPEVAGVPEQYF	TGCGCCAGCAGCCCTGAGGTAGCGGGAGTTCCCGAGCAGTACTTC
TRBJ2-5	TRBV7-9	NA	TRBD2	CASSPPGGGSKKETQYF	TGTGCCAGCAGCCCTCCAGGAGGCGGGAGCAAAAAAGAGACCCAGTACTTC
TRBJ1-2	TRBV4-1	many	NA	CASSQDFAQGGNYGYTF	TGCGCCAGCAGCCAAGATTTCGCACAGGGAGGTAACTATGGCTACACCTTC
TRBJ2-1	TRBV6-5	few	TRBD2	CASSYVGLAGSGEQFF	TGTGCCAGCAGTTACGTGGGACTAGCGGGTTCGGGGGAGCAGTTCTTC
TRBJ2-7	TRBV29-1	NA	NA	CSVGLGTPYEQYF	TGCAGCGTTGGGCTCGGGACACCCTACGAGCAGTACTTC
TRBJ2-3	TRBV20-1	many	TRBD2	CSAPAGLNLNTQYF	TGCAGTGCTCCAGCGGGGCTCAACCTTAATACGCAGTATTTT
TRBJ2-3	TRBV20-1	many	NA	CSARGPSSTDTQYF	TGCAGTGCTAGAGGTCCGTCTAGCACAGATACGCAGTATTTT
TRBJ1-2	TRBV12-3/TRBV12-4	few	NA	CASSLLGADGYTF	TGTGCCAGCAGTTTGTTGGGGGCGGATGGCTACACCTTC
TRBJ1-1	TRBV4-1	NA	TRBD1	CASSQEAGGNTEAFF	TGCGCCAGCAGCCAAGAGGCAGGGGGGAACACTGAAGCTTTCTTT
TRBJ1-2	TRBV12-3/TRBV12-4	many	NA	CASRQIAGEYGYTF	TGTGCCAGCAGACAGATAGCGGGGGAATATGGCTACACCTTC
TRBJ2-1	TRBV4-1	many	NA	CASSQARPADEQFF	TGCGCCAGCAGCCAAGCCCGCCCAGCGGATGAGCAGTTCTTC
TRBJ2-6	TRBV20-1	NA	NA	CSVVGGLAAGANVLTF	TGCAGTGTTGTCGGGGGGCTTGCTGCTGGGGCCAACGTCCTGACTTTC
TRBJ2-1	TRBV12-3/TRBV12-4	many	TRBD2	CASSLGLSSGRAGEQFF	TGTGCCAGCAGTTTAGGTCTCTCTAGCGGGAGGGCCGGGGAGCAGTTCTTC
TRBJ2-3	TRBV13	few	TRBD1	CASSSRDRGEEDTQYF	TGTGCCAGCAGCAGCCGGGACAGAGGAGAGGAGGATACGCAGTATTTT
TRBJ1-5	TRBV9	many	NA	CASSAAGTANQPQHF	TGTGCCAGCAGCGCCGCCGGGACCGCGAATCAGCCCCAGCATTTT